A selection of T cell receptor beta chains follows, all from one sample in a study of T-cell reconstitution after alpha-beta-depleted transplantation in children. TCRdb analysed the PCR reads with MiXCR anew, one entry per CDR3 protein. The sample contains approximately 400,000 distinct CDR3 sequences, roughly 11% of which appear only once. This sample comprised PBMCs from the stem cell graft donor, obtained from the stem cell graft. The origin of the receptors is a human donor who donated a stem cell graft to a child with acute myeloid leukemia. The CDR3 runs from the conserved cysteine through the conserved F or W. A D gene is named only where the DNA matches it firmly. A clone size is listed for some rows: how often the clone was seen (once, few, many), or a class if it is expanded.

d_call j_call clone_size v_call cdr3_aa cdr3_nt
NA TRBJ2-1 NA TRBV4-3 CASSQVKSAYNEQFF TGCGCCAGCAGCCAAGTTAAGTCGGCCTACAATGAGCAGTTCTTC
NA TRBJ2-7 many TRBV20-1 CSASPRLSLNLFKNEQYF TGCAGTGCTAGTCCGAGGTTATCGTTAAATTTGTTCAAAAACGAGCAGTACTTC
NA TRBJ2-7 many TRBV20-1 CSARDLGRSYEQYF TGCAGTGCTAGAGATTTGGGCAGGTCCTACGAGCAGTACTTC
NA TRBJ1-3 many TRBV20-1 CSARKESGNTIYF TGCAGTGCTAGAAAGGAGTCTGGAAACACCATATATTTT
NA TRBJ1-1 NA TRBV27 CASSPAAQGYTAAFF TGTGCCAGCAGCCCCGCCGCCCAGGGCTACACTGCAGCTTTCTTT
NA TRBJ2-1 few TRBV7-2 CASSLDQGTEQFF TGTGCCAGCAGCTTAGACCAGGGGACTGAGCAGTTCTTC
NA TRBJ1-3 few TRBV20-1 CSAPGGNTIYF TGCAGTGCTCCTGGAGGAAACACCATATATTTT
NA TRBJ2-5 few TRBV7-2 CASAEGGWYQETQYF TGTGCCAGCGCCGAGGGGGGGTGGTACCAAGAGACCCAGTACTTC
NA TRBJ2-2 few TRBV29-1 CSAGLNTGELFF TGCAGCGCGGGACTCAACACCGGGGAGCTGTTTTTT
NA TRBJ1-4 NA TRBV20-1 CSAREDSPTNEKLFF TGCAGTGCTAGAGAAGACAGCCCAACTAATGAAAAACTGTTTTTT
TRBD1 TRBJ2-3 few TRBV5-1 CASSLDRVTDTKYF TGCGCCAGCAGCCTAGACAGGGTAACAGATACGAAGTATTTT
NA TRBJ2-3 many TRBV4-1 CASSQGGFTDTQYF TGCGCCAGCAGCCAAGGGGGTTTCACAGATACGCAGTATTTT
NA TRBJ2-1 few TRBV7-9 CASSFWSGNRGNEQFF TGTGCCAGCAGCTTTTGGTCTGGAAATCGGGGCAATGAGCAGTTCTTC
NA TRBJ2-2 NA TRBV30 CAWSRYRVTGELFF TGTGCCTGGAGTCGCTACAGGGTCACCGGGGAGCTGTTTTTT
NA TRBJ2-5 few TRBV6-5 CASSYLVGGANPKETQYF TGTGCCAGCAGTTACCTCGTAGGCGGGGCGAATCCGAAGGAGACCCAGTACTTC
TRBD2 TRBJ2-1 NA TRBV12-3/TRBV12-4 CASRLLAGAYNEQFF TGTGCCAGCAGGCTACTAGCGGGGGCGTACAATGAGCAGTTCTTC
TRBD2 TRBJ2-1 many TRBV5-1 CASSLEPGGGSNEQFF TGCGCCAGCAGCTTGGAACCCGGGGGGGGCAGCAATGAGCAGTTCTTC
TRBD2 TRBJ2-5 many TRBV7-2 CASSFNSGGGGETQYF TGTGCCAGCAGCTTTAACTCGGGAGGGGGAGGGGAGACCCAGTACTTC
NA TRBJ1-2 many TRBV28 CASTSEDYGYTF TGTGCCAGCACCAGCGAGGACTATGGCTACACCTTC
NA TRBJ2-1 once TRBV24-1 CATSGGTSSYNEQFF TGTGCCACCAGTGGAGGGACAAGCTCCTACAATGAGCAGTTCTTC